A selection of T cell receptor beta chains follows, all from one sample in a study of T-cell memory formation after mild COVID-19. TCRdb re-analysed the 5' RACE reads in MiXCR, keeping a single row per CDR3 protein. The table has about 500,000 distinct CDR3 sequences, roughly 20% seen once; the top ten hold around 12%. The sequenced material came from PBMCs or a T cell subset sorted from them (not recorded which). The receptors stem from an adult woman who had mild COVID-19 (a few samples of this study predate the infection). Cell type and time point are not known. Each CDR3 is given with its conserved first and last residue. D genes are given only for firm matches. Where a row states a size, it is once, few, many or the class of an expanded clone; other rows omit it.

d_gene: NA; len: 14; j_gene: TRBJ2-7; abundance: few; v_gene: TRBV3-1; CDR3nt: TGTGCCAGCAGCCTAATGGGGGTCTCCTACGAGCAGTACTTC; CDR3aa: CASSLMGVSYEQYF
d_gene: NA; len: 15; j_gene: TRBJ2-7; abundance: NA; v_gene: TRBV18; CDR3nt: TGTGCCAGCTCACCGGGGTCCGCGGCACCCTACGAGCAGTACTTC; CDR3aa: CASSPGSAAPYEQYF
d_gene: NA; len: 15; j_gene: TRBJ1-2; abundance: NA; v_gene: TRBV29-1; CDR3nt: TGCAGCGTTCCCCGGTCGGGGGCAGGGATTAATGGCTACACCTTC; CDR3aa: CSVPRSGAGINGYTF
d_gene: NA; len: 14; j_gene: TRBJ2-1; abundance: many; v_gene: TRBV21-1; CDR3nt: TGTGCCAGCACCCCCGGGGGGTACAACAATGAGCAGTTCTTC; CDR3aa: CASTPGGYNNEQFF
d_gene: NA; len: 15; j_gene: TRBJ1-6; abundance: NA; v_gene: TRBV4-1; CDR3nt: TGCGCCAGCAGCCCCCGAGGCAGGGGAGGTTCACCCCTCCACTTT; CDR3aa: CASSPRGRGGSPLHF
d_gene: NA; len: 16; j_gene: TRBJ1-4; abundance: NA; v_gene: TRBV7-2; CDR3nt: TGTGCCAGCAGCGTAGGATCTGTGGGCGCGATTGAAAAACTGTTTTTT; CDR3aa: CASSVGSVGAIEKLFF
d_gene: NA; len: 15; j_gene: TRBJ1-2; abundance: NA; v_gene: TRBV7-9; CDR3nt: TGTGCCAGCAGCTTAGCGGGAGGGGCTACGTATGGCTACACCTTC; CDR3aa: CASSLAGGATYGYTF
d_gene: NA; len: 13; j_gene: TRBJ1-2; abundance: NA; v_gene: TRBV30; CDR3nt: TGTGCCTGGGCCCCTTGGGGGAGCTATGGCTACACCTTC; CDR3aa: CAWAPWGSYGYTF
d_gene: TRBD1; len: 16; j_gene: TRBJ2-7; abundance: many; v_gene: TRBV7-8; CDR3nt: TGTGCCAGCAGCCCCCGACAGGGGCCGAGCTCCTACGAGCAGTACTTC; CDR3aa: CASSPRQGPSSYEQYF
d_gene: TRBD1; len: 15; j_gene: TRBJ1-2; abundance: NA; v_gene: TRBV12-3/TRBV12-4; CDR3nt: TGTGCCAGCAGTCCCATTCAGGGGGCTGTTTACGGCTACACCTTC; CDR3aa: CASSPIQGAVYGYTF
d_gene: NA; len: 16; j_gene: TRBJ2-4; abundance: few; v_gene: TRBV29-1; CDR3nt: TGCAGCGTTGAAGGTGCAGCTCCCCTAGCCAAAAACATTCAGTACTTC; CDR3aa: CSVEGAAPLAKNIQYF
d_gene: NA; len: 12; j_gene: TRBJ2-3; abundance: NA; v_gene: TRBV5-1; CDR3nt: TGCGCCAGCAGCCCAGACTCGGTGGGGCAGTATTTT; CDR3aa: CASSPDSVGQYF
d_gene: NA; len: 12; j_gene: TRBJ2-7; abundance: few; v_gene: TRBV24-1; CDR3nt: TGTGCCACCAGTGATGACCGGAGCGAGCAGTACTTC; CDR3aa: CATSDDRSEQYF
d_gene: NA; len: 15; j_gene: TRBJ1-5; abundance: few; v_gene: TRBV10-3; CDR3nt: TGTGCCATCAGTGAAGGTTTCTCGAGCAATCAGCCCCAGCATTTT; CDR3aa: CAISEGFSSNQPQHF
d_gene: NA; len: 13; j_gene: TRBJ1-2; abundance: NA; v_gene: TRBV13; CDR3nt: TGTGCCAGCAGCAGACAGGACAGCTATGGCTACACCTTC; CDR3aa: CASSRQDSYGYTF